This TCR beta chain was profiled in a study of vaccination and CD4 T cells after COVID-19. Overall study context: The authors exposed cells to overlapping spike peptides derived from SARS-CoV-2, HCoV-NL63, HCoV-OC43 and HCoV-229E. Cultures designated as controls were supplied with a CEFX pool, an HIV-1 Nef pool, or no peptide.

With the Oncomine TCR Beta short-read assay, DNA from cultured CD4+ T cells was sequenced. Researchers extracted genomic DNA from CD4+ T cells that had been cultured. TCRdb independently ran MiXCR on the PCR reads; one entry per CDR3 protein. The table records over 10,000 distinct CDR3 sequences, about 79% of them present only once. To note about this clonotype: Its specificity is unknown.

Specified treatment: approximately 11-day PBMC culture with coronavirus spike peptide pools or control peptides (ViraFEST assay). Notes on the study in general: With convalescent patients, a median about 90% of reactive clones emerged solely after vaccination.

This TCR came from a human donor who had recovered from COVID-19. The sequenced sample was CD4+ T cells from blood, cultured in vitro.

CDR3 sequence (DNA): TGTGCCACCAGCAGCTCCGTTCGGGTGTTAGCGGGAGTGAAAGATACGCAGTATTTT. Encoded protein: CATSSSVRVLAGVKDTQYF. The chain couples TRBV15 to TRBJ2-3; the match to TRBD2 covers 9 bases. Germline values: CDR1 LNHNV, CDR2 YYDKDF (reference sequence). CDR3 size: 19 residues. V dropped 3 bases and J dropped 5; count of bases not matched to a gene: 18.